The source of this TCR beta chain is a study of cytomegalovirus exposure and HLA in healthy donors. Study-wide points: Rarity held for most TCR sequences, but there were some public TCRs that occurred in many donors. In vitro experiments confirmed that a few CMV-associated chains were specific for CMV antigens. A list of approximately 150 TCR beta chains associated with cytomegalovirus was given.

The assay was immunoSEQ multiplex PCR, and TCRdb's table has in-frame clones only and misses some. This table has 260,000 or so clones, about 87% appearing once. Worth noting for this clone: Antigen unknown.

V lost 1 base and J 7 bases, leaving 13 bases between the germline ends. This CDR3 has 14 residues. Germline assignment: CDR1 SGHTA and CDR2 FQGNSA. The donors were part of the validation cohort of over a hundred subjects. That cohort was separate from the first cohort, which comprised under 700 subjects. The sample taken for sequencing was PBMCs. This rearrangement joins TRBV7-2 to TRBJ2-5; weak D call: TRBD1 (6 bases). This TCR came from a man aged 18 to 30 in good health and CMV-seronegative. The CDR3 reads CASSLGTGSATQYF. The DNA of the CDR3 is TGTGCCAGCAGCTTAGGCACAGGGTCGGCGACCCAGTACTTC.